This is a list of T cell receptor beta chains from one sample in a study of T cells in Graves' hyperthyroidism and ophthalmopathy. TCRdb processed the multiplex PCR reads anew with MiXCR; each CDR3 protein has one entry. This table has 400,000 to 500,000 distinct CDR3 sequences, approximately 15% appearing once. Material: blood. These receptors were collected from a young woman with Graves' hyperthyroidism. CDR3s include the opening cysteine and the closing phenylalanine or tryptophan. D genes are given only for firm matches. Rows may omit the clone size; those that give it use once, few, many or a size class.

d_call: TRBD1
clone_size: many
v_call: TRBV27
j_call: TRBJ1-2
cdr3_aa: CASYRDRADGYTF
cdr3_nt: TGTGCCAGCTACCGGGACAGGGCTGATGGCTACACCTTC

d_call: .
clone_size: many
v_call: TRBV12-5
j_call: TRBJ1-1
cdr3_aa: CASDSPAGDTEAFF
cdr3_nt: TGTGCTAGTGATTCTCCGGCAGGGGACACTGAAGCTTTCTTT

d_call: TRBD2
clone_size: many
v_call: TRBV10-3
j_call: TRBJ2-2
cdr3_aa: CATWGLAADPGTGELFF
cdr3_nt: TGTGCCACCTGGGGACTAGCGGCAGACCCTGGGACCGGGGAGCTGTTTTTT

d_call: .
clone_size: many
v_call: TRBV24-1
j_call: TRBJ1-2
cdr3_aa: CATSDFRRSYGYTF
cdr3_nt: TGTGCCACCAGTGATTTCAGAAGAAGCTATGGCTACACCTTC

d_call: TRBD2
clone_size: many
v_call: TRBV18
j_call: TRBJ2-5
cdr3_aa: CASSLQGTSAEETQYF
cdr3_nt: TGTGCCAGCTCACTGCAGGGGACTAGCGCGGAAGAGACCCAGTACTTC

d_call: .
clone_size: many
v_call: TRBV2
j_call: TRBJ1-1
cdr3_aa: CASTMGALAFF
cdr3_nt: TGTGCCAGCACCATGGGGGCTTTAGCTTTCTTT

d_call: TRBD2
clone_size: many
v_call: TRBV25-1
j_call: TRBJ2-7
cdr3_aa: CASSELGLDYEQYF
cdr3_nt: TGTGCCAGCAGTGAATTGGGACTAGACTACGAGCAGTACTTC

d_call: .
clone_size: many
v_call: TRBV28
j_call: TRBJ2-1
cdr3_aa: CASSPADPRALYNEQFF
cdr3_nt: TGTGCCAGCAGTCCCGCCGACCCTCGGGCACTTTACAATGAGCAGTTCTTC

d_call: .
clone_size: many
v_call: TRBV30
j_call: TRBJ1-2
cdr3_aa: CAWTTSTYGYTF
cdr3_nt: TGTGCCTGGACAACCTCCACCTATGGCTACACCTTC

d_call: .
clone_size: many
v_call: TRBV20-1
j_call: TRBJ2-3
cdr3_aa: CSAPNFRGESTDTQYF
cdr3_nt: TGCAGTGCTCCTAATTTTAGAGGAGAGAGCACAGATACGCAGTATTTT

d_call: .
clone_size: .
v_call: TRBV29-1
j_call: TRBJ1-2
cdr3_aa: CGVGETAYGYTF
cdr3_nt: TGCGGCGTTGGCGAGACAGCCTATGGCTACACCTTC

d_call: .
clone_size: many
v_call: TRBV11-3
j_call: TRBJ1-5
cdr3_aa: CASSNPNHLQGQPQHF
cdr3_nt: TGTGCCAGCAGCAACCCTAACCACCTCCAGGGGCAGCCCCAGCATTTT

d_call: .
clone_size: .
v_call: TRBV15
j_call: TRBJ2-1
cdr3_aa: CATSREDNEQFF
cdr3_nt: TGTGCCACCAGCAGAGAGGACAATGAGCAGTTCTTC

d_call: .
clone_size: .
v_call: TRBV11-3
j_call: TRBJ2-7
cdr3_aa: CASSPPSTVYEQYF
cdr3_nt: TGTGCCAGCAGCCCACCGAGTACGGTCTACGAGCAGTACTTC

d_call: .
clone_size: .
v_call: TRBV27
j_call: TRBJ1-3
cdr3_aa: CASSFLPPTGDSGSTIYF
cdr3_nt: TGTGCCAGCAGTTTCCTCCCTCCGACAGGTGACTCTGGAAGCACCATATATTTT

d_call: .
clone_size: .
v_call: TRBV6-1
j_call: TRBJ1-5
cdr3_aa: CASSPRGRYSNQPQHF
cdr3_nt: TGTGCCAGCAGCCCCCGCGGACGGTATAGCAATCAGCCCCAGCATTTT

d_call: .
clone_size: many
v_call: TRBV7-3
j_call: TRBJ2-6
cdr3_aa: CASSEPVSSGANVLTF
cdr3_nt: TGTGCCAGCAGCGAGCCAGTGTCCTCTGGGGCCAACGTCCTGACTTTC

d_call: .
clone_size: .
v_call: TRBV2
j_call: TRBJ1-5
cdr3_aa: CASSEARGVNQPQHF
cdr3_nt: TGTGCCAGCAGTGAAGCGCGGGGAGTGAATCAGCCCCAGCATTTT

d_call: .
clone_size: .
v_call: TRBV5-1
j_call: TRBJ1-1
cdr3_aa: CASTFRVNTEAFF
cdr3_nt: TGCGCCAGCACCTTTCGAGTGAACACTGAAGCTTTCTTT

d_call: .
clone_size: many
v_call: TRBV18
j_call: TRBJ1-1
cdr3_aa: CASSPEAGGRTEAFF
cdr3_nt: TGTGCCAGCTCACCAGAGGCAGGAGGAAGGACTGAAGCTTTCTTT

d_call: .
clone_size: many
v_call: TRBV30
j_call: TRBJ1-4
cdr3_aa: CAWSLGGGNEKLFF
cdr3_nt: TGTGCCTGGAGCCTAGGGGGGGGGAATGAAAAACTGTTTTTT

d_call: TRBD1
clone_size: .
v_call: TRBV14
j_call: TRBJ2-4
cdr3_aa: CASSPTGVAKNIQYF
cdr3_nt: TGTGCCAGCAGTCCCACAGGGGTGGCCAAAAACATTCAGTACTTC

d_call: TRBD2
clone_size: many
v_call: TRBV6-1
j_call: TRBJ2-3
cdr3_aa: CASCSGRLDTQYF
cdr3_nt: TGTGCCAGCTGTAGCGGGAGGTTAGATACGCAGTATTTT

d_call: TRBD2
clone_size: many
v_call: TRBV6-1
j_call: TRBJ2-5
cdr3_aa: CASSQRILGQREALTQYF
cdr3_nt: TGTGCCAGCAGTCAGCGAATCCTAGGTCAGCGGGAGGCTTTGACCCAGTACTTC

d_call: .
clone_size: .
v_call: TRBV6-1
j_call: TRBJ1-1
cdr3_aa: CASSTLRDTGAFF
cdr3_nt: TGTGCCAGCAGTACTCTTCGGGACACTGGAGCTTTCTTT

d_call: .
clone_size: .
v_call: TRBV15
j_call: TRBJ2-7
cdr3_aa: CATSSTRGIHEQYF
cdr3_nt: TGTGCCACCAGCAGTACCAGGGGTATCCACGAGCAGTACTTC